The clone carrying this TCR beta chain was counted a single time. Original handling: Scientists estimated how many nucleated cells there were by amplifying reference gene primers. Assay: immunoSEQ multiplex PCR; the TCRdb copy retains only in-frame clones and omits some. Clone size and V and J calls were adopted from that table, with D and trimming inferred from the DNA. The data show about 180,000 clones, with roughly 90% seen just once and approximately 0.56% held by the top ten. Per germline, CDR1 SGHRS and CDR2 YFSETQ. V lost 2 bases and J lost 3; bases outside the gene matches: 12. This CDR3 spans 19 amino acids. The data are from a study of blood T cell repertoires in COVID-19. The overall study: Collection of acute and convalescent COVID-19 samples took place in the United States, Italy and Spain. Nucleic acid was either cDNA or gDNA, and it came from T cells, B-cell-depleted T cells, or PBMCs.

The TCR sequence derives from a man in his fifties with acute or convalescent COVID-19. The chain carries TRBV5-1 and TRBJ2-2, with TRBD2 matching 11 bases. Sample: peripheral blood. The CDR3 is CASSLTFSGRAGYTGELFF. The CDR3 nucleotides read TGCGCCAGCAGCTTAACCTTTAGCGGGAGGGCCGGTTACACCGGGGAGCTGTTTTTT.